The rows below give T cell receptor beta chains drawn from one sample of a study of post-analysis software for immune sequencing data. TCRdb reanalysed the PCR reads using MiXCR and keeps one entry per CDR3 protein. The profile shows under 650,000 distinct CDR3 sequences, about 40% of them singletons. Input material: blood. These TCRs come from a girl aged 5-17 years with multiple sclerosis. Both conserved end residues are part of each CDR3. The order of the fields is J gene, D gene, V gene, CDR3 protein. The D gene is left open where the match is weak.

TRBJ2-7	TRBD1	TRBV5-1	CASSWDRTPYEQYF
TRBJ2-5	-	TRBV12-3/TRBV12-4	CASSTTRVREETQYF
TRBJ1-5	-	TRBV20-1	CSAPGTPNRGGPNSNQPQHF
TRBJ1-4	-	TRBV20-1	CSASPGLNEKLFF
TRBJ1-2	TRBD1	TRBV7-4	CASSPNRDRQQEGYGYTF
TRBJ1-2	-	TRBV6-6	CAISDSPINYGYTF
TRBJ1-5	-	TRBV12-3/TRBV12-4	CASSPPFSNQPQHF
TRBJ2-5	-	TRBV5-1	CASSFGGVTQETQYF
TRBJ2-1	TRBD2	TRBV3-1	CASSQARSGRSNEQFF
TRBJ2-3	TRBD1	TRBV6-6	CASSFDRGGTDTQYF
TRBJ2-7	-	TRBV3-1	CASSPRGGYYEQYF
TRBJ1-2	-	TRBV4-1	CASSQDAGQVIWRYGYTF
TRBJ1-4	-	TRBV4-1	CASSRVQITTNEKLFF
TRBJ2-5	-	TRBV24-1	CATSDWERTNEQYF
TRBJ2-7	-	TRBV12-3/TRBV12-4	CASSLGARAVREQYF
TRBJ2-1	TRBD1	TRBV5-5	CATTGGDEQFF
TRBJ2-4	-	TRBV29-1	CSARELGLDIQYF
TRBJ2-5	-	TRBV5-1	CASSLRRQQETQYF
TRBJ2-4	-	TRBV24-1	CATSELTRLGGATKNIQYF
TRBJ2-1	TRBD2	TRBV28	CASSLSGLAGDWEQFF
TRBJ2-5	-	TRBV18	CASSPRDETQYF
TRBJ1-4	-	TRBV7-6	CASSSSRRGTALNEKLFF
TRBJ2-7	TRBD2	TRBV7-2	CASSIGPPGLAGYEQYF
TRBJ1-1	-	TRBV20-1	CSAAGNTEAFF
TRBJ2-7	-	TRBV6-2/TRBV6-3	CASSYSPLSYEQYF
TRBJ1-2	-	TRBV7-2	CASSLLEGSGYGYTF
TRBJ2-3	-	TRBV12-3/TRBV12-4	CASQQRKTDTQYF
TRBJ2-5	-	TRBV24-1	CATSDSDGTETQYF
TRBJ2-5	TRBD1	TRBV12-3/TRBV12-4	CASSLSDRGQETQYF
TRBJ2-1	-	TRBV11-2	CASSLGVPPNNEQFF
TRBJ2-2	TRBD2	TRBV12-3/TRBV12-4	CASRGELARGELFF
TRBJ2-1	-	TRBV7-2	CASSLAPARDEQFF
TRBJ1-2	-	TRBV20-1	CSVRDNSFSMGYTF
TRBJ2-1	-	TRBV29-1	CSVEAGTGWPFF
TRBJ2-5	-	TRBV7-2	CASSPMSGEQYF
TRBJ2-5	TRBD2	TRBV7-9	CASGTGTSGTETQYF
TRBJ1-5	-	TRBV5-1	CASSLGDAGNQPQHF
TRBJ1-2	-	TRBV4-1	CASSQGQSNYGYTF
TRBJ1-2	-	TRBV13	CASSSTGFGYTF
TRBJ2-2	-	TRBV7-9	CASSLERMRGTGELFF
TRBJ2-1	-	TRBV5-1	CASSVGRTYNEQFF
TRBJ2-7	TRBD1	TRBV25-1	CASSPTGQFSYEQYF
TRBJ2-7	-	TRBV29-1	CSVGLRQASYEQYF
TRBJ2-3	TRBD2	TRBV11-2	CASSQISWTSGTIRDTQYF
TRBJ2-1	TRBD2	TRBV20-1	CSARRGSGGSYNEQFF
TRBJ2-5	-	TRBV24-1	CATSDAKVLDTETQYF
TRBJ2-3	-	TRBV24-1	CATSGKGRPGSDTQYF
TRBJ2-1	TRBD1	TRBV24-1	CATSDCGQGAHEQFF
TRBJ2-7	TRBD2	TRBV12-3/TRBV12-4	CASSFRTAGLAGERPQGEQYF
TRBJ1-2	-	TRBV12-3/TRBV12-4	CASLPRASYGYTF
TRBJ1-5	-	TRBV21-1	CASSPKRSRFTGNQPQHF
TRBJ2-2	-	TRBV20-1	CSASKTPNTGELFF
TRBJ2-1	-	TRBV7-3	CASSLSGGRLEEQFF
TRBJ1-1	-	TRBV12-3/TRBV12-4	CASRAQVNTEAFF
TRBJ2-3	-	TRBV13	CASSLPQLAPTDTQYF
TRBJ1-2	-	TRBV12-3/TRBV12-4	CAAINGASYGYTF
TRBJ1-2	-	TRBV29-1	CSVEQDYGYTF
TRBJ2-3	-	TRBV12-3/TRBV12-4	CASSFWDRTDAQYF
TRBJ1-5	-	TRBV5-1	CASRLGHDSGQPQHF